This T cell receptor beta chain was recovered during a study of blood T cell repertoires in COVID-19. Study-wide background: Sources were T cells, B-cell-depleted T cells, or PBMCs; the material itself was cDNA or gDNA.

Assay used: immunoSEQ multiplex PCR; TCRdb lists only in-frame clones, some missing. Of roughly 110,000 clones in the sample, approximately 88% were seen once. The CDR3 contains 16 residues. Germline CDR1 and CDR2: MNHNS and SASEGT. Trimming removed 3 bases from V and 2 bases from J, with 14 bases in between. This chain connects TRBV6-1 to TRBJ1-3; no definite D call. The sequence derives from a middle-aged woman with acute or convalescent COVID-19. Sequencing input: peripheral blood. CDR3 sequence: CASSDGTVSTGNTIYF. As DNA, the CDR3 is TGTGCCAGCAGTGACGGCACAGTAAGCACTGGAAACACCATATATTTT.